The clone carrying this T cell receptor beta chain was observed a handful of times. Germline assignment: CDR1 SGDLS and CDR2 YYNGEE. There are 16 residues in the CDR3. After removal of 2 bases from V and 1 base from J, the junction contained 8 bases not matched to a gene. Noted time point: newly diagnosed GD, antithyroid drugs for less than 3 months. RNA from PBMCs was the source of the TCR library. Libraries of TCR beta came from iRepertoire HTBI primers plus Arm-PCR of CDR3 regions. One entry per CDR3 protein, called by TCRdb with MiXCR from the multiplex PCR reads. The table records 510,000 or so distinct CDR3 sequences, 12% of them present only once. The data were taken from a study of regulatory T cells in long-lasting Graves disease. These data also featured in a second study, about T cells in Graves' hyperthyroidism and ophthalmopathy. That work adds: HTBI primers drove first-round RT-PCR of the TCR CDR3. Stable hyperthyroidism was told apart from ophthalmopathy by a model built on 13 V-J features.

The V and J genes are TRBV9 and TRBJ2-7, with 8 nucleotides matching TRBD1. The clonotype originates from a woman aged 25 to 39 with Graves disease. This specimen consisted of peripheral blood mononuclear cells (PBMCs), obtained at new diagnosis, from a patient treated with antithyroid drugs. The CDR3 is CASSVDRGSVSYEQYF. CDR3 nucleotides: TGTGCCAGCAGCGTTGACAGGGGTTCGGTGTCCTACGAGCAGTACTTC.